These 28 T cell receptor beta chains were all obtained from the same sample, sequenced in a study of identical twins. TCRdb re-analysed the 5' RACE reads in MiXCR, keeping a single row per CDR3 protein. The table records 350,000 to 450,000 distinct CDR3 sequences, approximately 18% of them present only once. Sample: naive T cells sorted from blood. The receptors were gathered from a man aged 45-65 years in good health.

This clonotype has at least ten counts. The CDR3: CASSYQPAGLQETQYF. CDR3 DNA sequence: TGTGCCAGCAGTTACCAACCGGCGGGATTGCAAGAGACCCAGTACTTC. V usage is TRBV6-2 or TRBV6-3 and J usage is TRBJ2-5; perhaps TRBD2 as D (6 bases). The CDR3 consists of 16 residues. From germline, CDR1 is MNHEY and CDR2 SVGEGT. V dropped 2 bases and J dropped 2 bases, with 15 bases sitting between them.

This clonotype occurred many times. This chain connects TRBV4-2 to TRBJ2-7, with D perhaps TRBD1 (5 bases). CDR1 and CDR2 from the germline V gene are LGHNA and YNFKEQ. The CDR3 covers 16 residues. Trimming took off 0 bases at V and 0 bases at J, with 12 bases between the two ends. CDR3 nucleotide sequence: TGTGCCAGCAGCCAAGATAATGGGGCAGGCTCCTACGAGCAGTACTTC. Protein: CASSQDNGAGSYEQYF.

Ten or more counts support this clonotype. The chain carries TRBV20-1 and TRBJ2-1; the D gene is possibly TRBD2 (6 bases). Germline-derived CDR1 and CDR2 are DFQATT and SNEGSKA (reference sequence). This CDR3 comprises 10 residues. Deletions cut 6 bases from V and 8 bases from J, with 8 bases between. The CDR3 loop reads CSAGTYEQFF. For the CDR3, the DNA is TGCAGTGCGGGGACTTATGAGCAGTTCTTC.

Only a few counts were recorded for this clonotype. V usage is TRBV7-9 and J usage is TRBJ2-1, with 8 bases matching TRBD2. Germline CDR1 reads SEHNR; CDR2 reads FQNEAQ (reference sequence). Trimming cost V 3 bases and J 1 base; bases outside gene matches: 5. This CDR3 contains 16 residues. The CDR3 bases are TGTGCCAGCAGCTTGCTTACGGGAGGGTCCTACAATGAGCAGTTCTTC. This codes for CASSLLTGGSYNEQFF.

The chain recombines TRBV9 with TRBJ1-5, with 7 bases matching TRBD1. Trimming removed 4 bases from V and 8 bases from J; junction bases left unmatched: 9. Germline V gives CDR1 SGDLS, CDR2 YYNGEE. This CDR3 contains 14 residues. CDR3 loop: CASSPSRGSEPQHF. The CDR3, as DNA: TGTGCCAGCAGCCCAAGCAGGGGGAGCGAGCCCCAGCATTTT.

This clonotype occurred a few times. The chain employs TRBV28 and TRBJ2-5; no clear D gene. Looked up from germline, CDR1 is MDHEN and CDR2 is SYDVKM. This CDR3 region has 15 residues. V was trimmed by 2 bases and J by 4 bases, leaving 14 bases between them. In nucleotides, the CDR3 is TGTGCCAGCAGTTTACCTGGTGCCGGCGGAGAGACCCAGTACTTC. It yields the protein CASSLPGAGGETQYF.

This clonotype has a count of ten or more. CDR3 sequence reads: CASSWGQGDTQYF. The CDR3 DNA is TGTGCCAGCAGCTGGGGACAGGGCGATACGCAGTATTTT. The V call is TRBV5-4, the J call TRBJ2-3; 9 bases agree with TRBD1. The V gene's germline CDR1 is SGHNT and CDR2 YYREEE (reference sequence). This CDR3 is 13 amino acids long. Trimming took 3 bases from V and 6 from J; bases not matched to a gene: 2.

The table lists this clonotype with a few counts. This chain connects TRBV5-5 to TRBJ1-2, with D unresolved. CDR1 SGHKS and CDR2 YYEKEE come from the germline V gene (reference sequence). V was cut by 0 bases and J by 1 base, with 4 bases left in between. The CDR3 covers 13 residues. The CDR3 DNA reads as TGTGCCAGCAGCTTGGAGGATAACTATGGCTACACCTTC. This translates into CASSLEDNYGYTF.

The rearrangement uses TRBV15 and TRBJ1-3, with D perhaps matching TRBD1 (5 bases). Germline V gene sequence: CDR1 LNHNV, CDR2 YYDKDF (reference sequence). This CDR3 is built from 17 residues. V was cut by 0 bases and J by 2 bases, with 14 bases left in between. CDR3 loop: CATSRDAGGLAGNTIYF. Written as DNA, the CDR3 is TGTGCCACCAGCAGAGATGCCGGGGGTCTTGCTGGAAACACCATATATTTT.

Of note for this clonotype: A much more abundant neighbour one base away suggests this may be a read error. The rearrangement joins TRBV12-3 or TRBV12-4 to TRBJ2-4; D is possibly TRBD1 (6 bases). The CDR3 covers 15 residues. The V and J ends lost 6 bases and 4 bases respectively, with 16 bases between them. CDR3: CASSPIGTPKNIQYF. In DNA, the CDR3 is TGTGCCAGCAGCCCCATTGGGACACCTAAAAACATTCAGTACTTC.

V gene TRBV27 combines with J gene TRBJ1-2; the D gene is possibly TRBD1 (6 bases). The V gene lost 4 bases and the J gene lost 4 bases, with 13 bases spanning the gap. The CDR3 is made up of 14 amino acids. Germline V gives CDR1 MNHEY, CDR2 SMNVEV (reference sequence). The CDR3 loop is CASSSTGLGYGYTF. CDR3 nucleotide sequence: TGTGCCAGCAGTTCGACAGGTTTAGGCTATGGCTACACCTTC.

The V and J genes are TRBV12-3 or TRBV12-4 and TRBJ2-4, with D possibly being TRBD1 or TRBD2 (5 bases each). Trimming shortened V by 6 bases and J by 8 bases, and 20 bases separated the two germline ends. The CDR3 runs to 15 residues. The CDR3: CASSAAGTQADIQYF. CDR3 nucleotide sequence: TGTGCCAGCAGCGCAGCAGGGACCCAGGCAGACATTCAGTACTTC.

There are a few counts of this clonotype. V gene TRBV7-9 combines with J gene TRBJ2-3; D unresolved. V was cut by 1 base and J by 0 bases, with 8 bases left in between. Germline CDR1 reads SEHNR; CDR2 reads FQNEAQ (reference sequence). The length of the CDR3 is 15 residues. The CDR3: CASSLGVRSTDTQYF. The CDR3 DNA follows: TGTGCCAGCAGCTTAGGAGTCAGGAGCACAGATACGCAGTATTTT. The complete variable domain, with remaining parts taken from reference TRBV7-9 and TRBJ2-3, reads DTGVSQNPRHKITKRGQNVTFRCDPISEHNRLYWYRQTLGQGPEFLTYFQNEAQLEKSRLLSDRFSAERPKGSFSTLEIQRTEQGDSAMYLCASSLGVRSTDTQYFGPGTRLTVL.

The chain uses TRBV9 and TRBJ2-3, with 11 bases aligning to TRBD2. The CDR3 has 15 residues. V shed 5 bases, J shed 4 bases, and the junction held 6 bases outside the gene matches. From germline, CDR1 is SGDLS and CDR2 YYNGEE. This CDR3 reads CASSNSGRAADTQYF. CDR3 bases: TGTGCCAGCAGTAATAGCGGGAGGGCGGCAGATACGCAGTATTTT.

In its sample, this clonotype was seen many times. This chain connects TRBV4-1 to TRBJ2-1, with TRBD1 identical over 10 bases. Germline CDR1 MGHRA, CDR2 YSYEKL. V shed 6 bases, J shed 4 bases, and the junction held 12 bases outside the gene matches. This CDR3 region has 17 residues. The CDR3 region is CASRRDRGPSGYNEQFF. DNA for the CDR3: TGCGCCAGCAGAAGGGACAGGGGCCCCTCGGGGTACAATGAGCAGTTCTTC.

This clonotype was found a few times. The chain carries TRBV19 and TRBJ2-2; TRBD1 might be the D (5 bases). CDR3 length: 13 amino acids. The ends were cut back, 5 bases at V and 4 bases at J, with 8 bases in the middle. Germline CDR1 reads LNHDA; CDR2 reads SQIVND (reference sequence). The CDR3 sequence is CASSQQVTGELFF. As DNA, the CDR3 is TGTGCCAGTAGTCAACAGGTCACCGGGGAGCTGTTTTTT.

The chain combines TRBV20-1 with TRBJ1-6; D possibly corresponds to TRBD1 (6 bases). CDR1 DFQATT and CDR2 SNEGSKA come from the germline V gene (reference sequence). There are 13 residues in the CDR3. V was cut by 6 bases and J by 2 bases, with 8 bases left in between. Here the CDR3 reads CSANRAYNSPLHF. DNA of the CDR3: TGCAGTGCGAACAGGGCCTATAATTCACCCCTCCACTTT.

This rearrangement joins TRBV6-5 to TRBJ1-1, with D unclear. Trimming removed 0 bases at V and 3 bases at J, with 11 bases between. Germline-derived CDR1 and CDR2 are MNHEY and SVGAGI. There are 15 residues in the CDR3. CDR3 nucleotide sequence: TGTGCCAGCAGTTACTCGCTTCGACGACACACTGAAGCTTTCTTT. Its protein product is CASSYSLRRHTEAFF.

This clonotype turned up a few times. V usage is TRBV7-2 and J usage is TRBJ2-2; D not resolved. CDR3 length equals 16 residues. The germline V gene has CDR1 SGHTA and CDR2 FQGNSA. Trimming removed 1 base at V and 1 base at J, with 10 bases between. The CDR3 DNA is TGTGCCAGCAGCTTAGTGGCAGGAATGAACACCGGGGAGCTGTTTTTT. It codes for CASSLVAGMNTGELFF.

This clonotype was seen a few times. This rearrangement joins TRBV4-2 to TRBJ2-1; 7 bases are a match to TRBD1. The germline CDR1 and CDR2 sequences are LGHNA and YNFKEQ. Germline trimming cut 6 bases from V and 0 bases from J; bases unmatched to any gene: 8. The length of the CDR3 is 16 residues. CDR3: CASSQRQGTSYNEQFF. The CDR3 bases are TGTGCCAGCAGTCAACGACAGGGTACCTCCTACAATGAGCAGTTCTTC.

The chain carries TRBV15 and TRBJ2-1; D unresolved. The CDR3 has 14 amino acids. V lost 4 bases and J 3 bases, leaving 10 bases between the germline ends. Germline V CDR1 and CDR2: LNHNV, YYDKDF (reference sequence). The CDR3 coding sequence is TGTGCCACCAGCACGGACCAAGACTACAATGAGCAGTTCTTC. Its translation: CATSTDQDYNEQFF.

This clonotype was observed a handful of times. The chain employs TRBV28 and TRBJ1-4; D uncertain. Germline values: CDR1 MDHEN, CDR2 SYDVKM. The germline V and J ends were trimmed by 3 bases and 8 bases, with 16 bases remaining between them. The CDR3 has 15 residues. The CDR3 region is CASSLGWLRAEKLFF. DNA of the CDR3: TGTGCCAGCAGTTTGGGTTGGCTGAGGGCGGAAAAACTGTTTTTT.

At least ten counts were recorded for this clonotype. The chain links TRBV4-3 to TRBJ1-2; weak D call: TRBD1 (5 bases). The V end was cut by 0 bases, the J end by 5 bases, with 16 bases between. The CDR3 runs to 16 residues. CDR1 and CDR2 from the germline V gene are LGHNA and YSLEER. The CDR3 loop is CASSQDGGTIRYGYTF. In nucleotides, the CDR3 is TGCGCCAGCAGCCAAGATGGGGGAACGATTCGGTATGGCTACACCTTC.

This clonotype was seen only a few times. V is TRBV5-1 and J is TRBJ1-2; D unresolved. Germline V gene data show CDR1 as SGHRS and CDR2 as YFSETQ. The CDR3 is 17 residues long. The germline V and J ends were trimmed by 4 bases and 0 bases, with 19 bases remaining between them. This CDR3 reads CASSPLESFSTNYGYTF. The DNA for the CDR3 is TGCGCCAGCAGCCCCCTCGAGTCGTTTTCCACTAACTATGGCTACACCTTC.

This rearrangement joins TRBV15 to TRBJ2-5, with D unresolved. Germline-derived CDR1 and CDR2 are LNHNV and YYDKDF (reference sequence). Trimming pared 0 bases from V and 5 bases from J, leaving 4 bases between. The CDR3 sequence is 12 residues long. This CDR3 reads CATSRDMETQYF. CDR3 nucleotides: TGTGCCACCAGCAGAGATATGGAGACCCAGTACTTC.

CDR3 in DNA: TGTGCCAGCAGTTACTCAGACAGGGGAGTTAGCGAGCAGTACTTC. Translated: CASSYSDRGVSEQYF. The rearrangement links TRBV6-5 to TRBJ2-7; TRBD1 aligns across 8 bases. The CDR3 is made up of 15 amino acids. Trimming at V came to 0 bases and at J to 6 bases, leaving 7 bases not matched to a gene. Looked up from germline, CDR1 is MNHEY and CDR2 is SVGAGI.

This sequence joins TRBV12-3 or TRBV12-4 and TRBJ2-1; 10 bases agree with TRBD2. The J segment lost 8 bases and the V segment lost 5 bases, leaving 9 bases of the junction unmatched. This CDR3 has 15 residues. CDR3 in amino acids: CASSIRLAGVHEQFF. The CDR3, as DNA: TGTGCCAGCAGTATCCGGCTAGCGGGAGTTCATGAGCAGTTCTTC.

The chain carries TRBV7-9 and TRBJ2-7; 7 bases match TRBD1. Per germline, CDR1 SEHNR and CDR2 FQNEAQ (reference sequence). The V segment lost 1 base and the J segment 0 bases; nucleotides outside the gene matches: 3. The CDR3 runs to 15 residues. The CDR3 sequence is CASSLVEGASYEQYF. As DNA, the CDR3 is TGTGCCAGCAGCTTAGTAGAGGGGGCCTCCTACGAGCAGTACTTC.